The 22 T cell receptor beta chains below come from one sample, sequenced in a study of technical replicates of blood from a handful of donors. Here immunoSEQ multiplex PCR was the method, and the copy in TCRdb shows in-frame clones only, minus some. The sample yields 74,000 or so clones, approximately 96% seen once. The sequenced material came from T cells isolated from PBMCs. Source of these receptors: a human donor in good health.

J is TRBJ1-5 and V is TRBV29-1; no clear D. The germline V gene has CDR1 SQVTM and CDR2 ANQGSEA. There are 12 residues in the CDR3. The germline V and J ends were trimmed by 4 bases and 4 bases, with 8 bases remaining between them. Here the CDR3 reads CSVVTANQPQHF. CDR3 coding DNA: TGCAGCGTTGTAACAGCAAATCAGCCCCAGCATTTT.

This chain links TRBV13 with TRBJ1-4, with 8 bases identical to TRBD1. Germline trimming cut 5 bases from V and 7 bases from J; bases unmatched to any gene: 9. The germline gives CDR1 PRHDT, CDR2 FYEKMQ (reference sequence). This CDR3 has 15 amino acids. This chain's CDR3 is CASSPQPGGVEKLFF. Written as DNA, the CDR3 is TGTGCCAGCAGCCCCCAGCCAGGGGGCGTTGAAAAACTGTTTTTT.

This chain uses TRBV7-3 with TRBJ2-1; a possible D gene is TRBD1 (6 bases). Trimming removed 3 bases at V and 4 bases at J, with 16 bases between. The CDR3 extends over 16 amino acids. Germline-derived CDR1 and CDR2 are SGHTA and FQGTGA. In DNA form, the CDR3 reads TGTGCCAGCAGCTTGGCCAGGGGAGATCGGTACAATGAGCAGTTCTTC. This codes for CASSLARGDRYNEQFF.

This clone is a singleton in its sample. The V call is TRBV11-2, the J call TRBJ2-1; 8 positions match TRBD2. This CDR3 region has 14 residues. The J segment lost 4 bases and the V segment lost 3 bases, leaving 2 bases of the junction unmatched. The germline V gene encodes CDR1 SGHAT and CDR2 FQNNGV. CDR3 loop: CASSFSGSYNEQFF. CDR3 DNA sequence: TGTGCCAGCAGCTTCAGCGGGAGTTACAATGAGCAGTTCTTC. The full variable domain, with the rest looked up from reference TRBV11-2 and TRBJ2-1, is EAGVAQSPRYKIIEKRQSVAFWCNPISGHATLYWYQQILGQGPKLLIQFQNNGVVDDSQLPKDRFSAERLKGVDSTLKIQPAKLEDSAVYLCASSFSGSYNEQFFGPGTRLTVL.

For the CDR3, the DNA is TGTGCCAGTAGTATCCTACCGGGACAGGGCGTCTATGGCTACACCTTC. Translation gives CASSILPGQGVYGYTF. The V call is TRBV19, the J call TRBJ1-2; 9 bases fit TRBD1. V dropped 3 bases and J dropped 4; count of bases not matched to a gene: 9. The CDR3 runs 16 residues. From germline, CDR1 is LNHDA and CDR2 SQIVND (reference sequence). Using reference TRBV19 and TRBJ1-2 for the parts outside the CDR3, the full variable domain is DGGITQSPKYLFRKEGQNVTLSCEQNLNHDAMYWYRQDPGQGLRLIYYSQIVNDFQKGDIAEGYSVSREKKESFPLTVTSAQKNPTAFYLCASSILPGQGVYGYTFGSGTRLTVV.

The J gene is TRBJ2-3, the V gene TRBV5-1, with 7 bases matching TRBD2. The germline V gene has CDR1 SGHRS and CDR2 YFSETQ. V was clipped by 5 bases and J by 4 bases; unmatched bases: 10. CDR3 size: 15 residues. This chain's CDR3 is CASRLLRAGADTQYF. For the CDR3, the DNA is TGCGCCAGCAGACTTTTGAGGGCGGGGGCAGATACGCAGTATTTT.

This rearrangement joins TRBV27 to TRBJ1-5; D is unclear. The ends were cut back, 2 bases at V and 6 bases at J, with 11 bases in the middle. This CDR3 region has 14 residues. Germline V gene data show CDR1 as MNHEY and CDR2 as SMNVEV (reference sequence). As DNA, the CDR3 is TGTGCCAGCAGTTTAAAGCTATCAATTCAGCCCCAGCATTTT. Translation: CASSLKLSIQPQHF.

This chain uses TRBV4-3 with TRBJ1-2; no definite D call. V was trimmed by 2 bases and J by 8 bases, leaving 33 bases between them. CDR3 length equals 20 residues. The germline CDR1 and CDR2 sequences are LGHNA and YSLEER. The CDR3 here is CASSQKPVPNPGYHAGGYTF. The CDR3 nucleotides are TGCGCCAGCAGCCAAAAGCCCGTACCGAACCCGGGTTATCATGCGGGGGGCTACACCTTC.

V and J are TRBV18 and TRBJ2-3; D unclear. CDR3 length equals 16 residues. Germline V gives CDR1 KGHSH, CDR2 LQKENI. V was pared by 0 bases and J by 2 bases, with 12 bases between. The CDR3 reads CASSPPVGRNTDTQYF. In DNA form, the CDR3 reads TGTGCCAGCTCACCACCTGTTGGCAGAAACACAGATACGCAGTATTTT.

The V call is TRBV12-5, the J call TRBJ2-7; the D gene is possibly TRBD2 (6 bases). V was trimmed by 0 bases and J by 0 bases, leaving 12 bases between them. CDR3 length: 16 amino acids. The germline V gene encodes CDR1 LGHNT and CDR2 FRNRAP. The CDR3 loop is CASGLVLGGSSYEQYF. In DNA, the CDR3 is TGTGCTAGTGGTTTGGTACTGGGGGGTAGCTCCTACGAGCAGTACTTC.

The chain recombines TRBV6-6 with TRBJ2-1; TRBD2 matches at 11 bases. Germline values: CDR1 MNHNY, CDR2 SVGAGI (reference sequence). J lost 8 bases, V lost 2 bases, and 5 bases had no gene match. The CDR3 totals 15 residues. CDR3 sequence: CASSYATSGSHEQFF. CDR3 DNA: TGTGCCAGCAGTTACGCTACTAGCGGGAGCCATGAGCAGTTCTTC.

CDR3 residues: CASRQTRDRGHQPQHF. The CDR3 DNA reads TGTGCCAGCAGACAAACCCGGGACAGGGGGCACCAGCCCCAGCATTTT. The chain is built from TRBV27 and TRBJ1-5; the match to TRBD1 covers 12 bases. CDR1 is MNHEY and CDR2 is SMNVEV in the germline V gene (reference sequence). CDR3 size: 16 residues. V trimming: 6 bases; J trimming: 7 bases; junction bases outside the gene matches: 10.

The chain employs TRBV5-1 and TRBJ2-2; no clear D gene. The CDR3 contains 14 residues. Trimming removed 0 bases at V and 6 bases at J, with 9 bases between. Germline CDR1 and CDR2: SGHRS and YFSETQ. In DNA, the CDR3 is TGCGCCAGCAGCTTGGACCAGGCTGCCGGGGAGCTGTTTTTT. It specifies CASSLDQAAGELFF.

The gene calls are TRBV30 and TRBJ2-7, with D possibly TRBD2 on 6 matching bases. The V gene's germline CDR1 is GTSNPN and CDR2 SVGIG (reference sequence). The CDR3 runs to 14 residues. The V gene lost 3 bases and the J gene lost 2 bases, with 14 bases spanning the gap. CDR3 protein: CAWRRRDVTYEQYF. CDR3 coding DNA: TGTGCCTGGAGGAGGCGGGATGTAACCTACGAGCAGTACTTC.

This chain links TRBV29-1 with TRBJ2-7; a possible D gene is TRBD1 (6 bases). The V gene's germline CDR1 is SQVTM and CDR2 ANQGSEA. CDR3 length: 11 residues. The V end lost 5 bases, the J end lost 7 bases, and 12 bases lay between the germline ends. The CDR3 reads CSVYWQGEQYF. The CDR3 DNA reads TGCAGCGTTTATTGGCAGGGGGAGCAGTACTTC.

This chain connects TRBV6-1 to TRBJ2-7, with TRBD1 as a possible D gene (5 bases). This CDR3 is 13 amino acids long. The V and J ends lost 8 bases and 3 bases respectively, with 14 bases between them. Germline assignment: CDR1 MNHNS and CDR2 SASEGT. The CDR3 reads CASQGDFGYEQYF. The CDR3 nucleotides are TGTGCCAGCCAAGGGGATTTTGGCTACGAGCAGTACTTC.

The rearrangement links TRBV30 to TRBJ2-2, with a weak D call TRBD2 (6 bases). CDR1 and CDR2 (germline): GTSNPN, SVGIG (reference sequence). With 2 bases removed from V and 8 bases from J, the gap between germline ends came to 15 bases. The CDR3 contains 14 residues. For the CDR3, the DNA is TGTGCCTGGAGTAGCGAGCGGGCTAAGGGGGAGCTGTTTTTT. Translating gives CAWSSERAKGELFF.

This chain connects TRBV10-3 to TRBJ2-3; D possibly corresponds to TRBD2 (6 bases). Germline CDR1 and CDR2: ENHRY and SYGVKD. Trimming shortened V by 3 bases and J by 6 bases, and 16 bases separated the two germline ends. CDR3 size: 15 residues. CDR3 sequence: CAISEGREREDTQYF. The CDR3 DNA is TGTGCCATCAGTGAAGGTCGGGAGCGTGAGGATACGCAGTATTTT.

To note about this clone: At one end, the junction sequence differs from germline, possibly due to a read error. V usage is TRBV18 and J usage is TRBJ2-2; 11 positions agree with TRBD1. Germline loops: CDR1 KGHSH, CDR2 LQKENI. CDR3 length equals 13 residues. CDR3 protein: CASSPAGTGGLFF. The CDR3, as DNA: TGTGCCAGCTCACCAGCCGGGACAGGGGGGCTGTTTTTT.

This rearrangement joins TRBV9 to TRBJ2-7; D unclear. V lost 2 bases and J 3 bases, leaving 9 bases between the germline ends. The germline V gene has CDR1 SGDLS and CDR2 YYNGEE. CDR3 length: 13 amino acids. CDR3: CASSVSSSYEQYF. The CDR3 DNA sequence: TGTGCCAGCAGCGTTAGTAGCAGCTACGAGCAGTACTTC.

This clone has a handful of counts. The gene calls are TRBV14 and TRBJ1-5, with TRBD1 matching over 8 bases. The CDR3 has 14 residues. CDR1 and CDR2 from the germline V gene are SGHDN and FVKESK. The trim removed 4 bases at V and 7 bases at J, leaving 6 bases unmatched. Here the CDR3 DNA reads TGTGCCAGCAGCCGGACAGGGTTAAGGCAGCCCCAGCATTTT. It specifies CASSRTGLRQPQHF.

CDR3 region: CAWSVLAGPNEQFF. The CDR3 DNA is TGTGCCTGGAGTGTCCTAGCGGGACCCAATGAGCAGTTCTTC. The rearrangement joins TRBV30 to TRBJ2-1, with TRBD2 matching over 9 bases. The CDR3 has 14 residues. From germline, CDR1 is GTSNPN and CDR2 SVGIG (reference sequence). V lost 0 bases and J lost 6; bases outside the gene matches: 3.